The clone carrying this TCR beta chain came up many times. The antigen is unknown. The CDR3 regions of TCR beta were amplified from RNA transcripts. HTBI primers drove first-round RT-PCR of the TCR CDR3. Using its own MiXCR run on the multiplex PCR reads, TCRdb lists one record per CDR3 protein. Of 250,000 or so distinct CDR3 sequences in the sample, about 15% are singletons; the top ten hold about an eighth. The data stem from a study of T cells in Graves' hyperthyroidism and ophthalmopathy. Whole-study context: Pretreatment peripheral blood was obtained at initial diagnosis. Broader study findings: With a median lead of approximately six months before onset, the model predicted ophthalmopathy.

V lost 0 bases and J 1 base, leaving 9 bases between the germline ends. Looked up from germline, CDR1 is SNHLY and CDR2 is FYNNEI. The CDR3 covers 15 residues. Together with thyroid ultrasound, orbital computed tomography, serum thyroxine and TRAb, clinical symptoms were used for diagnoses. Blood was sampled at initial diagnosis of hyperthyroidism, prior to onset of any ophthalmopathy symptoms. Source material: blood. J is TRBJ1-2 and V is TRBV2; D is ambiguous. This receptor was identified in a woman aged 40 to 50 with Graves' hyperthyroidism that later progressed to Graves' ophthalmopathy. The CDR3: CASSEARAINYGYTF. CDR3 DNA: TGTGCCAGCAGTGAAGCGAGGGCTATTAACTATGGCTACACCTTC. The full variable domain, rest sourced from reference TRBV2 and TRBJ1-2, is EPEVTQTPSHQVTQMGQEVILRCVPISNHLYFYWYRQILGQKVEFLVSFYNNEISEKSEIFDDQFSVERPDGSNFTLKIRSTKLEDSAMYFCASSEARAINYGYTFGSGTRLTVV.